Detailed here is one TCR beta chain. This sample stems from a study of T cell responses to AZD1222 COVID-19 vaccine. The CDR3 extends over 13 amino acids. V shed 7 bases and J 6 bases; nucleotides not matched to a gene: 6. Germline V gene data show CDR1 as KGHSH and CDR2 as LQKENI. Profiling relied on immunoSEQ multiplex PCR, and the TCRdb table lists in-frame clones only, not all of them. The table has 100,000 to 150,000 clones, 90% seen once. V gene TRBV18 combines with J gene TRBJ1-1; 9 bases are a match to TRBD1. Sequenced here: peripheral blood, sampled on day 0 of AZD1222 vaccination. The TCR originated in an adult in good health. DNA for the CDR3: TGTGCCAGCTTACTTGACAGGGGGTCTGAAGCTTTCTTT. Its protein product is CASLLDRGSEAFF.